These 17 T cell receptor beta chains were all obtained from the same sample, sequenced in a study of technical replicates of blood from a handful of donors. Using immunoSEQ multiplex PCR, the repertoire was profiled, and TCRdb retains in-frame clones only, with some absent. Altogether approximately 88,000 clones are present, about 96% being singletons, with the ten largest covering about 0.3%. The sequenced sample consisted of T cells isolated from PBMCs. These receptors were obtained from a human donor in good health.

The chain has TRBV5-4 and TRBJ1-1; no definite D call. The CDR3 has 13 amino acids. V gave up 2 bases and J gave up 0 bases, with 5 bases separating them. The V gene's germline CDR1 is SGHNT and CDR2 YYREEE (reference sequence). The CDR3 nucleotides are TGTGCCAGCAGCTTAACGGTGAACACTGAAGCTTTCTTT. Protein product: CASSLTVNTEAFF.

In its sample, this clone was seen a few times. V is TRBV11-3 and J is TRBJ2-5; TRBD2 agrees at 10 bases. V shed 5 bases and J 3 bases; nucleotides not matched to a gene: 9. The CDR3 has 16 residues. Germline assignment: CDR1 SGHNT and CDR2 YENEEA. CDR3 residues: CASSTPSGRGEETQYF. CDR3 bases: TGTGCCAGCAGCACCCCTAGCGGGAGAGGGGAAGAGACCCAGTACTTC. Full variable domain (rest looked up from reference TRBV11-3 and TRBJ2-5): EAGVVQSPRYKIIEKKQPVAFWCNPISGHNTLYWYLQNLGQGPELLIRYENEEAVDDSQLPKDRFSAERLKGVDSTLKIQPAELGDSAVYLCASSTPSGRGEETQYFGPGTRLLVL.

The chain combines TRBV11-1 with TRBJ2-5, with 14 bases lining up with TRBD2. The V gene end was trimmed by 5 bases and the J gene end by 2 bases; junction bases not matched to a gene: 4. The CDR3 runs 16 residues. The V gene's germline CDR1 is SGHAT and CDR2 FQDESV (reference sequence). CDR3 coding DNA: TGTGCCAGCAGCCGCAGACTAGCGGGAGGGCAAGAGACCCAGTACTTC. Translating gives CASSRRLAGGQETQYF.

The chain has TRBV5-5 and TRBJ2-2; D is unclear. From germline, CDR1 is SGHKS and CDR2 YYEKEE (reference sequence). Trimming removed 0 bases from V and 6 bases from J, with 15 bases in between. This CDR3 spans 16 amino acids. CDR3 residues: CASSLARFSGAGELFF. CDR3 DNA sequence: TGTGCCAGCAGCTTGGCGAGGTTCTCTGGCGCCGGGGAGCTGTTTTTT. The entire variable domain, with the rest obtained from reference TRBV5-5 and TRBJ2-2, is as follows: DAGVTQSPTHLIKTRGQQVTLRCSPISGHKSVSWYQQVLGQGPQFIFQYYEKEERGRGNFPDRFSARQFPNYSSELNVNALLLGDSALYLCASSLARFSGAGELFFGEGSRLTVL.

The genes are TRBV7-9 and TRBJ2-7, with D perhaps matching TRBD2 (6 bases). Germline V gene data show CDR1 as SEHNR and CDR2 as FQNEAQ (reference sequence). Trimming left V 1 base short and J 0 bases short, with 19 bases between. This CDR3 spans 18 amino acids. DNA for the CDR3: TGTGCCAGCAGCTTAGACAGGACTACGAATACCTTCTCCTACGAGCAGTACTTC. Protein product: CASSLDRTTNTFSYEQYF. The variable domain in full, completed from reference TRBV7-9 and TRBJ2-7, reads DTGVSQNPRHKITKRGQNVTFRCDPISEHNRLYWYRQTLGQGPEFLTYFQNEAQLEKSRLLSDRFSAERPKGSFSTLEIQRTEQGDSAMYLCASSLDRTTNTFSYEQYFGPGTRLTVT.

This rearrangement joins TRBV7-2 to TRBJ2-7, with TRBD1 as a possible D gene (6 bases). The germline gives CDR1 SGHTA, CDR2 FQGNSA. V lost 5 bases, J lost 1 base, and 15 bases lay in between. CDR3 length equals 15 residues. The CDR3 sequence: CASSSRQAHSYEQYF. The CDR3 nucleotides are TGTGCCAGCAGCAGCCGACAGGCCCATTCCTACGAGCAGTACTTC.

The V call is TRBV27, the J call TRBJ2-3; 9 bases are shared with TRBD2. The CDR3 length is 16 residues. V dropped 2 bases and J dropped 3; count of bases not matched to a gene: 6. The germline V gene encodes CDR1 MNHEY and CDR2 SMNVEV (reference sequence). CDR3 nucleotide sequence: TGTGCCAGCAGTTTACATCCCAGCGGGAGGACAGATACGCAGTATTTT. It is translated as CASSLHPSGRTDTQYF.

This chain's CDR3 is CAISESTGGFTDTQYF. The CDR3 region has the DNA TGTGCCATCAGTGAGTCGACAGGGGGATTCACAGATACGCAGTATTTT. This chain uses TRBV10-3 with TRBJ2-3; 9 bases agree with TRBD1. This CDR3 spans 16 amino acids. Germline V lookup: CDR1 ENHRY, CDR2 SYGVKD. V shed 0 bases, J shed 2 bases, and the junction held 3 bases outside the gene matches.

The rearrangement uses TRBV6-1 and TRBJ1-3, with D possibly matching TRBD1 (5 bases). Germline CDR1 is MNHNS and CDR2 is SASEGT. This CDR3 has 13 residues. V was trimmed by 4 bases and J by 1 base, leaving 5 bases between them. CDR3 protein: CASSGQSGNTIYF. The CDR3 nucleotides are TGTGCCAGCAGTGGACAGTCTGGAAACACCATATATTTT.

This chain joins TRBV21-1 and TRBJ2-5; TRBD2 is taken as the D call from the table, unchecked against the DNA. TRBV21-1 has pseudogene status. CDR3 length: 14 residues. CDR3 in DNA: TGTGCCCCCGGAGCCGAAGCGTACCAAGAGACCCAGTACTTC. Amino acid sequence: CAPGAEAYQETQYF.

This clone was seen once. V usage is TRBV7-3 and J usage is TRBJ2-3, with no clear D. V was shortened by 5 bases and J by 2 bases, with 14 bases between the two germline ends. Germline V gives CDR1 SGHTA, CDR2 FQGTGA. The CDR3 sequence is 15 residues long. CDR3 residues: CASSRLVSHTDTQYF. Written as DNA, the CDR3 is TGTGCCAGCAGCCGCCTAGTTTCACACACAGATACGCAGTATTTT.

The chain couples TRBV30 to TRBJ1-3; 9 nucleotides match TRBD1. CDR1 and CDR2 from the germline V gene are GTSNPN and SVGIG (reference sequence). V was clipped by 0 bases and J by 4 bases; unmatched bases: 7. The CDR3 sequence is 16 residues long. The DNA for the CDR3 is TGTGCCTGGAGTGTCCCTGGACAGGGGTTCGGAAACACCATATATTTT. Its protein product is CAWSVPGQGFGNTIYF.

The V and J genes are TRBV4-1 and TRBJ1-1, with unresolved D. The CDR3 spans 14 residues. Trimming left V 0 bases short and J 5 bases short, with 10 bases between. The germline V gene encodes CDR1 MGHRA and CDR2 YSYEKL. In DNA, the CDR3 is TGCGCCAGCAGCCAAGATTCTGTCTATACTGAAGCTTTCTTT. It yields the protein CASSQDSVYTEAFF.

The gene calls are TRBV9 and TRBJ1-2, with D perhaps TRBD1 (5 bases). The CDR3 totals 13 residues. Germline V gives CDR1 SGDLS, CDR2 YYNGEE. With 0 bases removed from V and 4 bases from J, the gap between germline ends came to 7 bases. The CDR3 spells CASSVEGVYGYTF. CDR3 DNA: TGTGCCAGCAGCGTAGAAGGGGTCTATGGCTACACCTTC.

The V call is TRBV4-3, the J call TRBJ2-7, with 7 nucleotides matching TRBD2. The CDR3 has 14 residues. V lost 1 base, J lost 3 bases, and 3 bases stayed unmatched. Germline CDR1 is LGHNA and CDR2 is YSLEER. CDR3 region: CASSQGGLNYEQYF. The DNA of the CDR3 is TGCGCCAGCAGCCAAGGGGGACTAAACTACGAGCAGTACTTC.

J is TRBJ2-7 and V is TRBV6-5; 7 bases are a match to TRBD2. The junction had 4 bases not matched to a gene; V was cut back by 2 bases and J by 6 bases. This CDR3 comprises 13 residues. Germline V gene sequence: CDR1 MNHEY, CDR2 SVGAGI. The CDR3 loop reads CASSYGGGIEQYF. CDR3 coding DNA: TGTGCCAGCAGTTACGGGGGGGGGATCGAGCAGTACTTC.

The rearrangement links TRBV28 to TRBJ2-7; 9 nucleotides agree with TRBD1. The J segment lost 3 bases and the V segment lost 7 bases, leaving 13 bases of the junction unmatched. This CDR3 is 16 amino acids long. Germline V gene data show CDR1 as MDHEN and CDR2 as SYDVKM. This CDR3 is CASTPPPGQGFYEQYF. The CDR3 region has the DNA TGTGCCAGCACCCCCCCTCCGGGACAGGGATTCTACGAGCAGTACTTC. The entire variable domain, with the rest obtained from reference TRBV28 and TRBJ2-7, is as follows: DVKVTQSSRYLVKRTGEKVFLECVQDMDHENMFWYRQDPGLGLRLIYFSYDVKMKEKGDIPEGYSVSREKKERFSLILESASTNQTSMYLCASTPPPGQGFYEQYFGPGTRLTVT.